A selection of T cell receptor beta chains follows, all from one sample in a study of blood T cell repertoires in COVID-19. Sequencing was performed with immunoSEQ multiplex PCR; in TCRdb, only in-frame clones are kept and a portion is missing. The sample holds 77,000 or so clones, about 80% seen once. The sample taken for sequencing was peripheral blood. The receptors here all came from a man younger than 40 with COVID-19, enrolled during active disease. Both conserved end residues are part of each CDR3. The D gene is left open where the match is weak. The size of a clone is reported for some rows only, either as once, few or many, or as a class for expanded clones.

v_gene,d_gene,abundance,j_gene,CDR3nt,CDR3aa
TRBV19,TRBD1,-,TRBJ2-3,TGTGCCAGTAGTCTACAGGGGGCTAACACAGATACGCAGTATTTT,CASSLQGANTDTQYF
TRBV19,TRBD2,-,TRBJ2-3,TGTGCCAGTAGTCCGTCTAAACTAGCGGGAGTCACAGATACGCAGTATTTT,CASSPSKLAGVTDTQYF
TRBV5-1,-,-,TRBJ1-2,TGCGCCAGCACCTGGGGGCAGGGTGAGGGCTACACCTTC,CASTWGQGEGYTF
TRBV5-5,TRBD1,-,TRBJ2-1,TGTGCCAGCAGCCCCGGACAGGGGGCTCGCAATGAGCAGTTCTTC,CASSPGQGARNEQFF
TRBV27,-,once,TRBJ1-1,TGTGCCAGCAGTTTTGGGGCCTACCAACTGGGGGCGAACACTGAAGCTTTCTTT,CASSFGAYQLGANTEAFF
TRBV5-8,-,-,TRBJ1-2,TGTGCCAGCAGCTTGGGACAGCCTCTGAACTATGGCTACACCTTC,CASSLGQPLNYGYTF
TRBV4-1,-,-,TRBJ2-2,TGCGCCAGCAGCCAAGAGTGGGCGAGAGGGACCGGGGAGCTGTTTTTT,CASSQEWARGTGELFF
TRBV12-3/TRBV12-4,TRBD2,-,TRBJ2-7,TGTGCCAGCCGTGACCGCGGGAGGTACGAGCAGTACTTC,CASRDRGRYEQYF
TRBV19,-,-,TRBJ1-5,TGTGCCAGTCGCTCGGGGGAGTGGAACCATCAGCCCCAGCATTTT,CASRSGEWNHQPQHF
TRBV4-3,TRBD1,-,TRBJ1-2,TGCGCCAGCAGCCCTGGACAGGACTATGGCTACACCTTC,CASSPGQDYGYTF
TRBV5-4,-,few,TRBJ2-5,TGTGCCAGCAGCCGCGGGACAGCCTACCAAGAGACCCAGTACTTC,CASSRGTAYQETQYF
TRBV3-1/TRBV3-2,-,-,TRBJ2-3,TGTGCCAGCAGCCAAACGGGAGAGGGGGATACGCAGTATTTT,CASSQTGEGDTQYF
TRBV2,-,-,TRBJ1-1,TGTGCCAGCAGTGTTTTTACAGAAGCTTTCTTT,CASSVFTEAFF
TRBV12-5,TRBD1,-,TRBJ1-1,TGTGCTAGTGGCCATGGACAGGGGAACACTGAAGCTTTCTTT,CASGHGQGNTEAFF
TRBV19,-,-,TRBJ1-1,TGTGCCAGTAGTAGGTCGGGGATGGCTGAAGCTTTCTTT,CASSRSGMAEAFF
TRBV14,TRBD1,-,TRBJ1-1,TGTGCCAGCAGCCATAGACAGGGCATGAACACTGAAGCTTTCTTT,CASSHRQGMNTEAFF
TRBV6-2/TRBV6-3,TRBD1,-,TRBJ1-5,TGTGCCAGCAGTTACTCAACAGGGGGTTCTTTTAGCAATCAGCCCCAGCATTTT,CASSYSTGGSFSNQPQHF
TRBV29-1,-,-,TRBJ1-2,TGCAGCGTTGAAGCCTCTGTATATGGCTACACCTTC,CSVEASVYGYTF
TRBV3-1/TRBV3-2,-,-,TRBJ1-1,TGTGCCAGCATTGCCTCGGATCGGGGAGGTGAAGCTTTCTTT,CASIASDRGGEAFF
TRBV29-1,-,-,TRBJ2-1,TGCAGCGTTGGGTCCAGGTACAATGAGCAGTTCTTC,CSVGSRYNEQFF
TRBV29-1,-,-,TRBJ1-2,TGCAGCGTTGAATCGGGGTTAAGGGGCTACACCTTC,CSVESGLRGYTF
TRBV30,-,once,TRBJ1-5,TGTGCCTGGAGTGTTGGGGGCAGCGGCAATCAGCCCCAGCATTTT,CAWSVGGSGNQPQHF
TRBV30,-,-,TRBJ1-2,TGTGCCTGGAGTGTCCAGTCCCCTTATTCCAGGATCTATGGCTACACCTTC,CAWSVQSPYSRIYGYTF
TRBV11-2,TRBD2,-,TRBJ2-1,TGTGCCAGCAGACATACTAGCGGGAGTGACTATGAGCAGTTCTTC,CASRHTSGSDYEQFF
TRBV19,TRBD2,-,TRBJ2-5,TGTGCCAGTAGTCCAAGAGCGGGAGCGTGGGAGACCCAGTACTTC,CASSPRAGAWETQYF
TRBV15,TRBD1,-,TRBJ1-3,TGTGCCACCAGCAGAGATTATGGGACAGGGGGTAGCTCTGGAAACACCATATATTTT,CATSRDYGTGGSSGNTIYF
TRBV9,TRBD2,-,TRBJ2-3,TGTGCCAGCAGCGTAGCCCCCAGCGGGAGGACAGATACGCAGTATTTT,CASSVAPSGRTDTQYF
TRBV11-2,-,-,TRBJ1-1,TGTGCCAGCAGCTCAGTCGGGTATATCGCCAGAAGGGGCACTGAAGCTTTCTTT,CASSSVGYIARRGTEAFF
TRBV7-2,TRBD1,-,TRBJ2-1,TGTGCCAGCAGCGCTACAGGGGGCACGGCGGATGAGCAGTTCTTC,CASSATGGTADEQFF
TRBV10-3,-,-,TRBJ1-3,TGTGCCATCAGTGAGAACGGGGTGTCTGGAAACACCATATATTTT,CAISENGVSGNTIYF
TRBV6-5,-,-,TRBJ1-2,TGTGCCAGCAAAAAGGGGGACAACTATGGCTACACCTTC,CASKKGDNYGYTF
TRBV5-1,TRBD1,-,TRBJ1-2,TGCGCCAGCAGTTTGTGGGGACAGGGGTCTAACTATGGCTACACCTTC,CASSLWGQGSNYGYTF
TRBV5-4,TRBD2,-,TRBJ2-7,TGTGCCAGCAGCTCTGGACTAGCGGACGAGCAGTACTTC,CASSSGLADEQYF
TRBV3-1/TRBV3-2,-,-,TRBJ2-4,TGTGCCAGCAGCCCGAAATTCGCGACTAGAGGTGATAAAAACATTCAGTACTTC,CASSPKFATRGDKNIQYF
TRBV7-2,-,-,TRBJ1-5,TGTGCCAGCACAGGGGCAAATAGCAATCAGCCCCAGCATTTT,CASTGANSNQPQHF
TRBV7-8,-,-,TRBJ1-5,TGTGCCAGCAGCCCCCGCTATGATCAGCCCCAGCATTTT,CASSPRYDQPQHF
TRBV29-1,-,-,TRBJ1-1,TGCAGCGTTGAATGGCTCTCCGCTGAAGCTTTCTTT,CSVEWLSAEAFF
TRBV28,-,-,TRBJ2-7,TGTGCCAGCAGTCCGCCAGCGGGCGCACCCTACGAGCAGTACTTC,CASSPPAGAPYEQYF